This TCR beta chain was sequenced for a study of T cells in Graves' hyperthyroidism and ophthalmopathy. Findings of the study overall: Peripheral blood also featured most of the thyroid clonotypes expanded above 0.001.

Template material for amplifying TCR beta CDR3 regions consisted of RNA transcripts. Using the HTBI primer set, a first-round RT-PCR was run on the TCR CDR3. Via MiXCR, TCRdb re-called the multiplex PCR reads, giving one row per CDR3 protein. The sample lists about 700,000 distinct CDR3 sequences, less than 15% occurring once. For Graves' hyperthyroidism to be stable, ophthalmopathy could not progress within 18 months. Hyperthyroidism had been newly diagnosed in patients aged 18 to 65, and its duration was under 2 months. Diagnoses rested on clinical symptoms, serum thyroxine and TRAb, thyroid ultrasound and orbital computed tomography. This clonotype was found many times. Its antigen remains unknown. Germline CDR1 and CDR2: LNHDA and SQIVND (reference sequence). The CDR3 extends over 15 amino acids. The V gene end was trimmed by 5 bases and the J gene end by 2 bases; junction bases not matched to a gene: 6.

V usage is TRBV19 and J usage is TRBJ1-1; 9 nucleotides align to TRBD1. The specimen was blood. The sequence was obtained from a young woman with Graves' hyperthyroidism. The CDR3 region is CASSHLGQGNTEAFF. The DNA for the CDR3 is TGTGCCAGTAGTCACCTGGGACAGGGAAACACTGAAGCTTTCTTT.